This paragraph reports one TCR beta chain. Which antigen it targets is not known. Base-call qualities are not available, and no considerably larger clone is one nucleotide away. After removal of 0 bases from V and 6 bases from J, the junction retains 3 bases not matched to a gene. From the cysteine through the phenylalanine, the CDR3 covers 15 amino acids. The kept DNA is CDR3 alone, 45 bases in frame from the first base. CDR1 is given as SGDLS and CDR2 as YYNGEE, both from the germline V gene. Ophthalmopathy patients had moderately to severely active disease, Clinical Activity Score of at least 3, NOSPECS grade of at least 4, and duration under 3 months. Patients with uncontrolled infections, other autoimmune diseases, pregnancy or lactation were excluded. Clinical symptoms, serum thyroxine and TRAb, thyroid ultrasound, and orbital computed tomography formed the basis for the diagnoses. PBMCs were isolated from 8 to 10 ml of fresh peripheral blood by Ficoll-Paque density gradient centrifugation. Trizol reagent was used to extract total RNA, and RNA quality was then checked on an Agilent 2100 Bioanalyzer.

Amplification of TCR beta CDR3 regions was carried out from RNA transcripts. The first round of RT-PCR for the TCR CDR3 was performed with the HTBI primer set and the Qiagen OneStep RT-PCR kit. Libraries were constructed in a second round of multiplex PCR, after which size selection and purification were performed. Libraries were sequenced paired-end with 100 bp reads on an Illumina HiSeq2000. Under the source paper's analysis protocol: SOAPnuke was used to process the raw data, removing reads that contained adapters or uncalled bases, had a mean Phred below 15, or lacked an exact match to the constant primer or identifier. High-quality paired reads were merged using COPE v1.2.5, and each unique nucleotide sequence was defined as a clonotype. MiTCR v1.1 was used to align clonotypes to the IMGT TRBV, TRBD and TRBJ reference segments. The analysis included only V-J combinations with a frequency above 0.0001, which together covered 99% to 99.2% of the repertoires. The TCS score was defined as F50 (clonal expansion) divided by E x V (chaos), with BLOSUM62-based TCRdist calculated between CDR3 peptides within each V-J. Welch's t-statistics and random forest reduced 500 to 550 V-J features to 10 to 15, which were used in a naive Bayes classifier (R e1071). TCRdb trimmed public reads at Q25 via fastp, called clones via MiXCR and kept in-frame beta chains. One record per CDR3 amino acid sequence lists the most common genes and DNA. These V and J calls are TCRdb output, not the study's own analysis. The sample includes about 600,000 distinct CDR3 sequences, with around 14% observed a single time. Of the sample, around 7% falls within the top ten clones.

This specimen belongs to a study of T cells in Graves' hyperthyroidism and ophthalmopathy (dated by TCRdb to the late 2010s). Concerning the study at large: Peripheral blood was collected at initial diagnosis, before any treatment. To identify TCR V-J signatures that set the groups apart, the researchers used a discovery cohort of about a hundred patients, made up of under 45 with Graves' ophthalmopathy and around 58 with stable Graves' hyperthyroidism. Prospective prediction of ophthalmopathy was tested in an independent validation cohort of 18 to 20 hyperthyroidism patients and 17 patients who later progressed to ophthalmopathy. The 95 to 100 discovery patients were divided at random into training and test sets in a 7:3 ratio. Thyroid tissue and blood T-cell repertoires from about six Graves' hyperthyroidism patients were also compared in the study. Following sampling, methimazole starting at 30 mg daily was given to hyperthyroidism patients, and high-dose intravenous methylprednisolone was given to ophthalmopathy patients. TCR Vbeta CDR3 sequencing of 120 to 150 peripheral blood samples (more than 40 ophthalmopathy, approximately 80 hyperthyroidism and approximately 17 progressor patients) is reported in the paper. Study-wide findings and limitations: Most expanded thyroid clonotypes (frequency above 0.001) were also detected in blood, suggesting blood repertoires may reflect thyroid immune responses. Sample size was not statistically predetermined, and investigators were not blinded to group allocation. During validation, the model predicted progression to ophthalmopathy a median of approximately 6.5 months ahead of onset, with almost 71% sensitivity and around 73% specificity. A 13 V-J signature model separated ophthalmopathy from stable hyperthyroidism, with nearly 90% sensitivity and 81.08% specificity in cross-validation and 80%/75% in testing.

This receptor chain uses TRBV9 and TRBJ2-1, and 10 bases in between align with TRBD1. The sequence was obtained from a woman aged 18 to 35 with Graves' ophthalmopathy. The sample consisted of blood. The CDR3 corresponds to CASSVVGTGVNEQFF. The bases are TGTGCCAGCAGCGTAGTCGGGACAGGGGTCAATGAGCAGTTCTTC.